The rows below give T cell receptor beta chains drawn from one sample of a study of blood T cells in healthy people across ages. One entry per CDR3 protein, called by TCRdb with MiXCR from the 5' RACE reads. Of approximately 730,000 distinct CDR3 sequences in the sample, 40% to 45% were seen once. Sequencing used blood. These receptors were collected from a woman between 55 and 75 years old in good health. Each CDR3 is given with its conserved first and last residue. The order of the fields is V gene, clone size, D gene, J gene, CDR3 DNA, CDR3 protein. The D gene is left open where the match is weak. Some rows mark clone size as missing; the rest say once, few, many or name a class of expanded clone.

v_call: TRBV5-5; clone_size: few; d_call: -; j_call: TRBJ1-5; cdr3_nt: TGTGCCAGCAGCTTGAAGAATAGCAATCAGCCCCAGCATTTT; cdr3_aa: CASSLKNSNQPQHF
v_call: TRBV10-3; clone_size: -; d_call: -; j_call: TRBJ2-3; cdr3_nt: TGTGCCATCACTGAGACTCGGGCGGATACGCAGTATTTT; cdr3_aa: CAITETRADTQYF
v_call: TRBV7-9; clone_size: -; d_call: -; j_call: TRBJ2-6; cdr3_nt: TGTGCCAGCAGCTTTCCCAAAGAAAGATCTGGGGCCAACGTCCTGACTTTC; cdr3_aa: CASSFPKERSGANVLTF
v_call: TRBV6-1; clone_size: few; d_call: TRBD2; j_call: TRBJ2-5; cdr3_nt: TGTGCCAGCAGTGAAAAGACTAGCATAGAGACCCAGTACTTC; cdr3_aa: CASSEKTSIETQYF
v_call: TRBV20-1; clone_size: many; d_call: -; j_call: TRBJ2-1; cdr3_nt: TGCAGTGCTAGAGAGGCCAGGTCGGGGCCCAAAGAGGATGAGCAGTTCTTC; cdr3_aa: CSAREARSGPKEDEQFF
v_call: TRBV7-9; clone_size: -; d_call: -; j_call: TRBJ2-5; cdr3_nt: TGTGCCAGCAGCTTATTTAGCGGTACTCAAGAGACCCAGTACTTC; cdr3_aa: CASSLFSGTQETQYF
v_call: TRBV20-1; clone_size: -; d_call: -; j_call: TRBJ2-7; cdr3_nt: TGCAGTGCTAGAGCCCCAGACTCCTACGAGCAGTACTTC; cdr3_aa: CSARAPDSYEQYF
v_call: TRBV25-1; clone_size: -; d_call: -; j_call: TRBJ2-3; cdr3_nt: TGTGCCAGCAGTGAAGCGGTACTACGGACAGATACGCAGTATTTT; cdr3_aa: CASSEAVLRTDTQYF
v_call: TRBV3-1; clone_size: -; d_call: -; j_call: TRBJ1-1; cdr3_nt: TGTGCCAGCAGCCAGAGGGGGGGGGAAGGTGAAGCTTTCTTT; cdr3_aa: CASSQRGGEGEAFF
v_call: TRBV10-3; clone_size: -; d_call: -; j_call: TRBJ1-6; cdr3_nt: TGTGCCATCAGTGAGTGGGACACCTCTGATAATTCACCCCTCCACTTT; cdr3_aa: CAISEWDTSDNSPLHF
v_call: TRBV20-1; clone_size: -; d_call: -; j_call: TRBJ1-1; cdr3_nt: TGCAGTGCTAGCGATGGGGGGGACACTGAAGCTTTCTTT; cdr3_aa: CSASDGGDTEAFF
v_call: TRBV6-1; clone_size: -; d_call: -; j_call: TRBJ2-3; cdr3_nt: TGTGCCGGGGGGGCCCTCGGGGATACGCAGTATTTT; cdr3_aa: CAGGALGDTQYF
v_call: TRBV28; clone_size: few; d_call: -; j_call: TRBJ2-5; cdr3_nt: TGTGCCAGCGGAATAGGCACCCAAGAGACCCAGTACTTC; cdr3_aa: CASGIGTQETQYF
v_call: TRBV5-1; clone_size: few; d_call: -; j_call: TRBJ2-7; cdr3_nt: TGCGCCAGCAGCTTGAGCAACTTAAACTACGAGCAGTACTTC; cdr3_aa: CASSLSNLNYEQYF
v_call: TRBV4-1; clone_size: once; d_call: TRBD2; j_call: TRBJ2-5; cdr3_nt: TGCGCCAGCAGCCAAGATTCGGCTAGCGGGAGTTGCGGAGATGAGTGTAGGGAGACCCAGTACTTC; cdr3_aa: CASSQDSASGSCGDECRETQYF
v_call: TRBV7-3; clone_size: -; d_call: -; j_call: TRBJ2-3; cdr3_nt: TGTGCCGGCAGCTTAATAGGGGATAGCACAGATACGCAGTATTTT; cdr3_aa: CAGSLIGDSTDTQYF
v_call: TRBV10-3; clone_size: -; d_call: -; j_call: TRBJ1-5; cdr3_nt: TGTGCCATCAGTGAGTCGGTAATCCGTGGGGGGCGCCAGCCCCAGCATTTT; cdr3_aa: CAISESVIRGGRQPQHF
v_call: TRBV3-1; clone_size: -; d_call: -; j_call: TRBJ2-5; cdr3_nt: TGTGCCAGCAGCCGAAGATCCTTTGAAGAGACCCAGTACTTC; cdr3_aa: CASSRRSFEETQYF
v_call: TRBV3-1; clone_size: few; d_call: TRBD2; j_call: TRBJ2-6; cdr3_nt: TGTGCCAGCAGGACTAGCGGGACAGGTGAGGCCAACGTCCTGACTTTC; cdr3_aa: CASRTSGTGEANVLTF
v_call: TRBV11-2; clone_size: once; d_call: TRBD2; j_call: TRBJ2-3; cdr3_nt: TGTGCCAGCAGCCCTAAGACTAGCGGGAGGGTAGATACGCAGTATTTT; cdr3_aa: CASSPKTSGRVDTQYF
v_call: TRBV27; clone_size: few; d_call: -; j_call: TRBJ2-2; cdr3_nt: TGTGCCAGCTCCGGCCGCGGTGCGTGGAACACCGGGGAGCTGTTTTTT; cdr3_aa: CASSGRGAWNTGELFF
v_call: TRBV10-1; clone_size: few; d_call: TRBD1; j_call: TRBJ2-7; cdr3_nt: TGCGCCAGCAGTGAGTCCGGGACAGCCCCCTACGAGCAGTACTTC; cdr3_aa: CASSESGTAPYEQYF
v_call: TRBV4-2; clone_size: -; d_call: -; j_call: TRBJ1-1; cdr3_nt: TGTGCCAGCAGCCAAACTGGGGCTGAAGCTTTCTTT; cdr3_aa: CASSQTGAEAFF
v_call: TRBV27; clone_size: -; d_call: TRBD2; j_call: TRBJ2-3; cdr3_nt: TGTGCCAGCAGTACCACGGGACTAGCGGTGACAGATACGCAGTATTTT; cdr3_aa: CASSTTGLAVTDTQYF
v_call: TRBV19; clone_size: -; d_call: -; j_call: TRBJ1-2; cdr3_nt: TGTGCCAGTAGTCCCCTAGGGGGTAATAAGGGCTACACCTTC; cdr3_aa: CASSPLGGNKGYTF
v_call: TRBV18; clone_size: -; d_call: TRBD1; j_call: TRBJ2-3; cdr3_nt: TGTGCCAGCTCACCAAGGACAGGGGGTACCACAGATACGCAGTATTTT; cdr3_aa: CASSPRTGGTTDTQYF